A selection of T cell receptor beta chains follows, all from one sample in a study of control samples from healthy donors and cancer patients. Data came from immunoSEQ multiplex PCR; TCRdb stores just in-frame clones and leaves some out. The sample carries approximately 180,000 clones, around 94% recorded once. Sequences were obtained from blood. The receptor set was obtained from a woman aged 18-30 years in good health. Both conserved end residues are trimmed from each CDR3. Each record gives: V gene, clone size, CDR3 protein. Size tells how often a clone was seen (once, few, many) or the class of an expanded clone, and some rows leave it out.

V gene: TRBV21-1
clone size: once
CDR3 protein: ASSEREGHSMAYRGNTEAF

V gene: TRBV6-1
clone size: once
CDR3 protein: ASSENRVNEKLF

V gene: TRBV7-9
clone size: -
CDR3 protein: ASSLGRTYGYT

V gene: TRBV5-6
clone size: -
CDR3 protein: ASSLGGGPEQY

V gene: TRBV11-2
clone size: -
CDR3 protein: ASSRLRGQLNYGYT

V gene: TRBV28
clone size: -
CDR3 protein: ASRDLGEQF

V gene: TRBV13
clone size: -
CDR3 protein: ASSGSSYEQY

V gene: TRBV6-2/TRBV6-3
clone size: few
CDR3 protein: ASSGEWSSPLH

V gene: TRBV7-2
clone size: once
CDR3 protein: ASSSQRTDTQY

V gene: TRBV4-1
clone size: -
CDR3 protein: ASSQVVPLQGAGTEAF

V gene: TRBV12-3/TRBV12-4
clone size: -
CDR3 protein: ASSTGGAEKLF

V gene: TRBV11-3
clone size: -
CDR3 protein: ASSPRTVSGNTIY

V gene: TRBV27
clone size: -
CDR3 protein: ASSLFRGGETDTQY

V gene: TRBV27
clone size: -
CDR3 protein: ASSMGRSYGYT

V gene: TRBV11-3
clone size: -
CDR3 protein: ASSLGAAAEDTQY

V gene: TRBV6-6
clone size: -
CDR3 protein: ASVVGSEAF

V gene: TRBV9
clone size: -
CDR3 protein: ASSTTHTEAF

V gene: TRBV9
clone size: -
CDR3 protein: ASSDRTETPFGAIY

V gene: TRBV28
clone size: -
CDR3 protein: ASSTPAGTGAPGNTIY

V gene: TRBV5-4
clone size: once
CDR3 protein: ASSFGGGDYEQY

V gene: TRBV5-1
clone size: -
CDR3 protein: ASSPGGYNEQF

V gene: TRBV7-6
clone size: -
CDR3 protein: ASSEGMDYEQY

V gene: TRBV19
clone size: once
CDR3 protein: ASTSSPSAPLH

V gene: TRBV9
clone size: -
CDR3 protein: ASSVATRTDTQY

V gene: TRBV6-2/TRBV6-3
clone size: once
CDR3 protein: ASSWTADQPQH

V gene: TRBV9
clone size: -
CDR3 protein: ASSLGQGADTIY

V gene: TRBV11-2
clone size: -
CDR3 protein: ASSSGQFEGYT

V gene: TRBV29-1
clone size: -
CDR3 protein: SVDGGGGGAADTQY

V gene: TRBV18
clone size: -
CDR3 protein: ASSLQGAEAF

V gene: TRBV5-4
clone size: -
CDR3 protein: ASSLGPGTGDYGYT

V gene: TRBV5-5
clone size: -
CDR3 protein: ASSLRMGGENTEAF

V gene: TRBV4-2
clone size: -
CDR3 protein: ASSQDGGSGTNTEAF

V gene: TRBV7-2
clone size: once
CDR3 protein: ASSLVSMGYDGYT

V gene: TRBV2
clone size: -
CDR3 protein: ASREDRWGNTEAF

V gene: TRBV15
clone size: -
CDR3 protein: ATSRGGQGWQPQH

V gene: TRBV6-1
clone size: -
CDR3 protein: ASSGGAGGPYNEQF

V gene: TRBV15
clone size: -
CDR3 protein: ATSSESQPQH